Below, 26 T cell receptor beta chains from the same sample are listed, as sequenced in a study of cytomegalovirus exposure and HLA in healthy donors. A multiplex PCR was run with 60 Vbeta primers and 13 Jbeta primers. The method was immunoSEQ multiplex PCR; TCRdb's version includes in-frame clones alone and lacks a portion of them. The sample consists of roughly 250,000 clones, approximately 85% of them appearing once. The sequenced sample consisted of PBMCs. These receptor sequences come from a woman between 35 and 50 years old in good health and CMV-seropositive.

For the CDR3, the DNA is TGTGCCAGCAGCTTAGAGGGGAGGGGTGAAAAACTGTTTTTT. Its translation: CASSLEGRGEKLFF. This rearrangement joins TRBV5-4 to TRBJ1-4, with D possibly matching TRBD1 (5 bases). There are 14 residues in the CDR3. V lost 2 bases, J lost 7 bases, and 12 bases lay in between. Germline V gives CDR1 SGHNT, CDR2 YYREEE (reference sequence).

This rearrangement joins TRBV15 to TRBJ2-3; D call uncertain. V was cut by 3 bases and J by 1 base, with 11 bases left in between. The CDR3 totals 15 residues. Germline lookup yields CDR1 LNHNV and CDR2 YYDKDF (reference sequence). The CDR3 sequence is CATSSSAFGTDTQYF. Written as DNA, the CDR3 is TGTGCCACCAGCAGCTCCGCGTTTGGCACAGATACGCAGTATTTT. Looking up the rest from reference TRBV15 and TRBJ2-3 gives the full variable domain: DAMVIQNPRYQVTQFGKPVTLSCSQTLNHNVMYWYQQKSSQAPKLLFHYYDKDFNNEADTPDNFQSRRPNTSFCFLDIRSPGLGDTAMYLCATSSSAFGTDTQYFGPGTRLTVL.

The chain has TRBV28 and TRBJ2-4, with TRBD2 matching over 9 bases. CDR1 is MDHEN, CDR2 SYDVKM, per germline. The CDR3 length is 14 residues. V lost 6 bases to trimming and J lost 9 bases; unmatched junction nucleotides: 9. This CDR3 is CASRPSGDMGIQYF. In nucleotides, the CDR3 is TGTGCCAGCAGACCTAGCGGGGACATGGGCATTCAGTACTTC.

The CDR3 spells CAWITTGGRNTIYF. The CDR3 region has the DNA TGTGCCTGGATTACTACGGGAGGGAGAAACACCATATATTTT. The chain uses TRBV30 and TRBJ1-3; D remains unclear. Trimming left V 4 bases short and J 5 bases short, with 15 bases between. Germline V gene sequence: CDR1 GTSNPN, CDR2 SVGIG (reference sequence). The CDR3 runs to 14 residues.

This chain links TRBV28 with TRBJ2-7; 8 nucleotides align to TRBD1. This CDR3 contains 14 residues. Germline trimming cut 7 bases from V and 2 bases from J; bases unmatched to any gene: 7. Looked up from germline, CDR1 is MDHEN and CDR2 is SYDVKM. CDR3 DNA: TGTGCCAGCACCCCGACAGGGGCCGCCTACGAGCAGTACTTC. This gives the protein CASTPTGAAYEQYF.

The CDR3 loop is CASSGDSGAYEQYF. The CDR3 region has the DNA TGCGCCAGCAGCGGGGACAGCGGAGCTTACGAGCAGTACTTC. The chain is built from TRBV5-1 and TRBJ2-7; 7 positions match TRBD1. Germline CDR1 SGHRS, CDR2 YFSETQ. The CDR3 covers 14 residues. Trimming at V came to 4 bases and at J to 4 bases, leaving 8 bases not matched to a gene.

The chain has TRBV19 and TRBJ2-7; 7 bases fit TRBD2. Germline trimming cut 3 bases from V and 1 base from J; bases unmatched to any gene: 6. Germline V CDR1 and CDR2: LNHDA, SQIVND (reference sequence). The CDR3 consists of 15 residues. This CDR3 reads CASSILAEMSYEQYF. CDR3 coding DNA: TGTGCCAGTAGTATCCTAGCGGAGATGTCCTACGAGCAGTACTTC.

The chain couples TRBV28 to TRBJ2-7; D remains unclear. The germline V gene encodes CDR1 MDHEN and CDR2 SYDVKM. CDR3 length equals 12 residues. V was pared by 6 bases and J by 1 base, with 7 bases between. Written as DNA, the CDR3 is TGTGCCAGCAGGACAAATTCCTACGAGCAGTACTTC. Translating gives CASRTNSYEQYF.

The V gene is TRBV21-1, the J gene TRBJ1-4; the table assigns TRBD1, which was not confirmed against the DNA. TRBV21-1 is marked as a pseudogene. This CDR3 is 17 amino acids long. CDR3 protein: CASSKGFKARGGEKLFF. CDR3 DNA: TGTGCCAGCAGCAAAGGATTCAAGGCCAGGGGCGGTGAAAAACTGTTTTTT.

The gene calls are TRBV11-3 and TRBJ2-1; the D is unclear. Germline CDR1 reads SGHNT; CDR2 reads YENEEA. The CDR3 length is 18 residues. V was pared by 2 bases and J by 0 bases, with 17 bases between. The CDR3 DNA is TGTGCCAGCAGCTTATCCTCTGTTGGCGGAAGCTCCTACAATGAGCAGTTCTTC. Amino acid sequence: CASSLSSVGGSSYNEQFF.

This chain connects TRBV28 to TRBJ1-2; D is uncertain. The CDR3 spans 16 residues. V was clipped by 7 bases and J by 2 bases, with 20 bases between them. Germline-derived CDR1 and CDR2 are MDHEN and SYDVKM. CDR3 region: CASISQGRNLNYGYTF. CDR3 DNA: TGTGCCAGCATATCCCAAGGCAGGAATCTCAACTATGGCTACACCTTC.

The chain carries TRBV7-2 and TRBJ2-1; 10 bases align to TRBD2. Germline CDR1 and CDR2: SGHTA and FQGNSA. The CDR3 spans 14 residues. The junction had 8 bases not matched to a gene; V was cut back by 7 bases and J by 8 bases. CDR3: CASMELAGVDEQFF. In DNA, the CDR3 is TGTGCCAGCATGGAGCTAGCGGGAGTGGATGAGCAGTTCTTC.

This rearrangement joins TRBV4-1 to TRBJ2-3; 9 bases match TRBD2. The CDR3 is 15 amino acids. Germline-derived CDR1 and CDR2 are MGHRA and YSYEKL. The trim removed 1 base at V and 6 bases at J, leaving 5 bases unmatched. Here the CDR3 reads CASSQGYLAGDTQYF. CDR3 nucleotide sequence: TGCGCCAGCAGCCAAGGGTACCTAGCGGGGGATACGCAGTATTTT.

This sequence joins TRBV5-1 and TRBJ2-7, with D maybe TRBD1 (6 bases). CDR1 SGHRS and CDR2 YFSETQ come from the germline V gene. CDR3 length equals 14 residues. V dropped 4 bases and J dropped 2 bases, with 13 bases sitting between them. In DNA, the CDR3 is TGCGCCAGCAGCCTGAGGGGGTCAACCTACGAGCAGTACTTC. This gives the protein CASSLRGSTYEQYF.

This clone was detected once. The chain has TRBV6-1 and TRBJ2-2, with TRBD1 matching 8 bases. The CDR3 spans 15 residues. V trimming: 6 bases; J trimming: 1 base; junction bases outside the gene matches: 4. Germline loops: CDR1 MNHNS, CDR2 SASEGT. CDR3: CASRGQGLNTGELFF. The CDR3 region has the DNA TGTGCCAGCAGAGGACAGGGCCTGAACACCGGGGAGCTGTTTTTT.

CDR3 coding DNA: TGTGCCAGCAGCTTACCTGGACAGGGGGCTTTGATCGGGGAGCTGTTTTTT. Translated, it gives CASSLPGQGALIGELFF. This chain uses TRBV5-4 with TRBJ2-2; TRBD1 agrees at 11 bases. CDR1 SGHNT and CDR2 YYREEE come from the germline V gene (reference sequence). V lost 2 bases, J lost 7 bases, and 10 bases stayed unmatched. CDR3 length: 17 residues.

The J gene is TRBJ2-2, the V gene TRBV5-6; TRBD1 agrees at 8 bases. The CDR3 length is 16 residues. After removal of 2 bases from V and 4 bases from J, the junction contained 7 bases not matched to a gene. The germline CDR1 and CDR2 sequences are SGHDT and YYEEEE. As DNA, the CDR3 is TGTGCCAGCAGCTTCTACGGACAGGGACGCACCGGGGAGCTGTTTTTT. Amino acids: CASSFYGQGRTGELFF.

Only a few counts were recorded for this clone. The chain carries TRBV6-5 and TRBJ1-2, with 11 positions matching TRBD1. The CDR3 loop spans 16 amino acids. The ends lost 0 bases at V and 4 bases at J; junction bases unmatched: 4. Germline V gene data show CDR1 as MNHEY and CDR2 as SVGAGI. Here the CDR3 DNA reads TGTGCCAGCAGTTACTCTGGGACAGGGGGATTCTATGGCTACACCTTC. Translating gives CASSYSGTGGFYGYTF.

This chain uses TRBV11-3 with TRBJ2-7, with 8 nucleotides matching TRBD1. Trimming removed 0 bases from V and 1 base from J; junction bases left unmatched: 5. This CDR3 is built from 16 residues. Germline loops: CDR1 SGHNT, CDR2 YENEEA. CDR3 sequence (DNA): TGTGCCAGCAGCTTAGATGGGGACAGGCCGTCCTACGAGCAGTACTTC. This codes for CASSLDGDRPSYEQYF.

The CDR3 is CASSLVWAGGEKLFF. The CDR3 DNA reads TGTGCCAGCAGTTTGGTCTGGGCAGGGGGAGAAAAACTGTTTTTT. This chain links TRBV27 with TRBJ1-4; 7 bases map to TRBD1. Germline CDR1 is MNHEY and CDR2 is SMNVEV (reference sequence). The CDR3 runs to 15 residues. The ends lost 3 bases at V and 8 bases at J; junction bases unmatched: 9.

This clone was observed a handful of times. The CDR3 nucleotides are TGTGCCAGCAGCTTAGGGGACAGATCCAATGAAAAACTGTTTTTT. It specifies CASSLGDRSNEKLFF. The gene calls are TRBV11-2 and TRBJ1-4; 7 nucleotides align to TRBD1. The germline V gene has CDR1 SGHAT and CDR2 FQNNGV. Trimming cost V 1 base and J 5 bases; bases outside gene matches: 4. The CDR3 loop spans 15 amino acids.

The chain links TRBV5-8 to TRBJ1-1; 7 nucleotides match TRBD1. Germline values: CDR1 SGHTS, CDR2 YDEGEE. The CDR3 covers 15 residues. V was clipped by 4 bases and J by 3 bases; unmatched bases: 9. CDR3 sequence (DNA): TGTGCCAGCAGCGGCCGGGACAGCTCTTACACTGAAGCTTTCTTT. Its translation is CASSGRDSSYTEAFF.

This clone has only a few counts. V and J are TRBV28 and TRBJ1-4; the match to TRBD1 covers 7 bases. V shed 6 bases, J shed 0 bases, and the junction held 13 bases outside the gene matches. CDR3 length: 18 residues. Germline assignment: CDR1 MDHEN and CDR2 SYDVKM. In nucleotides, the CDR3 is TGTGCCAGCAGATCCGCCGGGACAGTGACTGCAACTAATGAAAAACTGTTTTTT. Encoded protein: CASRSAGTVTATNEKLFF.

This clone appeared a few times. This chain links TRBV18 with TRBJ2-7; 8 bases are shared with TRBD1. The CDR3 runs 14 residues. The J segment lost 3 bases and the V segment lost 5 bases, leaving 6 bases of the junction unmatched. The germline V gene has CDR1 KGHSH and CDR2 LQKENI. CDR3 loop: CASSKQGGGYEQYF. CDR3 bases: TGTGCCAGCTCAAAACAGGGGGGCGGCTACGAGCAGTACTTC.

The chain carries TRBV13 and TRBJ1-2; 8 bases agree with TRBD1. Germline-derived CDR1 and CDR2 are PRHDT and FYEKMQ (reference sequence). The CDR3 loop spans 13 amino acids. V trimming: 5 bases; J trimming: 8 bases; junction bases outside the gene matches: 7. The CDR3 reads CASSPTGEEGYTF. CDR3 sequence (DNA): TGTGCCAGCAGCCCGACAGGGGAGGAGGGCTACACCTTC.

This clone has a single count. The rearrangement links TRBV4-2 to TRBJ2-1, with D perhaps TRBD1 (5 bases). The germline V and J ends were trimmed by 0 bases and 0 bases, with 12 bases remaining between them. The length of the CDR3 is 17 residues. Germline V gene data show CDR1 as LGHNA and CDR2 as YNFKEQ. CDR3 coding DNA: TGTGCCAGCAGCCAAGAGGCAGGGTTAAGCTCCTACAATGAGCAGTTCTTC. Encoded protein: CASSQEAGLSSYNEQFF.